This T cell receptor beta chain was captured in a study of T cell repertoires in cytomegalovirus infection. The CDR3 consists of 12 residues. V lost 5 bases and J lost 7; bases outside the gene matches: 5. MiXCR, applied by TCRdb to the reads, yields one record per CDR3 protein. This repertoire shows approximately 910,000 distinct CDR3 sequences, roughly 30% found once; its top ten account for 13%. Details on this clonotype: What it recognizes is unknown.

The specimen comprised cultured CD8+ T cells from PBMCs, sampled from culture after CMV antigen stimulation. The chain recombines TRBV12-3 or TRBV12-4 with TRBJ2-7, with 7 positions matching TRBD1. This sequence was found in a human donor in good health (CMV status not recorded). Some clones in this sample may be carry-over from other donors' samples. CDR3 coding DNA: TGTGCCAGCAGTATGGGACAGAGGGAGCAGTACGTC. Its protein product is CASSMGQREQYV.